This T cell receptor beta chain appears in the sequencing data of a study of CD4+ T cells in melanoma (dated by TCRdb to between 2021 and 2024). Broadly, across the study: Neoantigen-specific CD4+ T cells in human melanoma were what the study investigated. General conclusions and limits of the study: Neoantigen-specific CD4+ T cells were reported to be correlated with the function of CD8+ T cells, macrophages and B cells. According to the report, neoantigen-specific CD4+ T cells in melanoma displayed diverse differentiation states.

As to this clone: The antigen this receptor binds is unknown. No quality values exist for individual bases; no much larger clone is one base distant.

Relative to germline, V is 5 bases shorter and J is 4 bases shorter, with 17 bases between their ends. The CDR3 goes from the cysteine to the phenylalanine over 15 residues. Just the 45-base CDR3 DNA is kept, in frame starting at base 1. CDR1 and CDR2 are drawn from the germline V gene (reference sequence): MNHEY, SMNVEV. The donors were people with melanoma. The method behind the library was the immunoSEQ multiplex PCR assay. TCRdb obtained this table from immuneACCESS and retained in-frame rearrangements with V and J assigned. These tables miss some clones; where compared with another copy, unresolved V genes account for less than half of the shortfall, and the remainder is unexplained. Counted in this sample were 45,000 or so clones; roughly nine tenths of them appeared once. The top ten hold roughly 10% of the sample.

The sample was peripheral blood. In this chain, TRBV27 is recombined with TRBJ1-2; the D gene is unclear. This clonotype was obtained from a human donor with melanoma. The CDR3 reads CASSTTRTAPYGYTF. The nucleotides are TGTGCCAGCAGTACAACTCGAACAGCGCCCTATGGCTACACCTTC.